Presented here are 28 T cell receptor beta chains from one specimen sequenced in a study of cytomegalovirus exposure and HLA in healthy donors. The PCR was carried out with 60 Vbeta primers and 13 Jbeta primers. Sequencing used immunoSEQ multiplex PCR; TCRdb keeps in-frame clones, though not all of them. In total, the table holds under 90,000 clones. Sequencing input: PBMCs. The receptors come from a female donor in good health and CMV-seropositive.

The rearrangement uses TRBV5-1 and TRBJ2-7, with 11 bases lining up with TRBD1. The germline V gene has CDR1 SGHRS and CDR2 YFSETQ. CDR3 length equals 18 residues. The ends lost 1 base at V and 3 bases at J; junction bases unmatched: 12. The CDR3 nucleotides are TGCGCCAGCAGCTTGAGGACAGGGGGCGATATTGCATTCTACGAGCAGTACTTC. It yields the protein CASSLRTGGDIAFYEQYF.

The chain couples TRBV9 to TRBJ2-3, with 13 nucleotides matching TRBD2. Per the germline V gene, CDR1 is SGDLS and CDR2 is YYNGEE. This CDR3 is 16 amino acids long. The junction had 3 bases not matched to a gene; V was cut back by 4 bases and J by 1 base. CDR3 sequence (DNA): TGTGCCAGCAGCTCGGGACTAGCGGGGCGCACAGATACGCAGTATTTT. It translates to CASSSGLAGRTDTQYF.

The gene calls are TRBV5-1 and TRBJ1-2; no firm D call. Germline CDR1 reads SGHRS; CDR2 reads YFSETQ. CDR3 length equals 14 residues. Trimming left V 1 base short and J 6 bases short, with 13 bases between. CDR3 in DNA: TGCGCCAGCAGCTTGTCCCGCCCGGAGGATGGCTACACCTTC. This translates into CASSLSRPEDGYTF.

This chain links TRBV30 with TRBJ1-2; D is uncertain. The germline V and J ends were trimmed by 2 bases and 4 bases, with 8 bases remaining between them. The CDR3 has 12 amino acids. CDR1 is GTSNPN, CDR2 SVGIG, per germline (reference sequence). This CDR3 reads CAWSRASYGYTF. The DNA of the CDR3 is TGTGCCTGGAGTAGAGCTTCCTATGGCTACACCTTC.

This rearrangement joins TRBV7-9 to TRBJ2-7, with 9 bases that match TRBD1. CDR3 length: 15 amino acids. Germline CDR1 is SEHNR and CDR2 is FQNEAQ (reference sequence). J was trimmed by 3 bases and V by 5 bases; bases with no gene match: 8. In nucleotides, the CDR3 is TGTGCCAGCAGCCTGACAGGGGGGACCCTCTACGAGCAGTACTTC. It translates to CASSLTGGTLYEQYF.

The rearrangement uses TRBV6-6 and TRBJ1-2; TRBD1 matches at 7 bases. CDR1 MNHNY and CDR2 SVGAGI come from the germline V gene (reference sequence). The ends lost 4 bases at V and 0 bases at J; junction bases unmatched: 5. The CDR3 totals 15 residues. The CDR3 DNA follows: TGTGCCAGCAGTTTCGGGACAGCTTCTAACTATGGCTACACCTTC. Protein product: CASSFGTASNYGYTF.

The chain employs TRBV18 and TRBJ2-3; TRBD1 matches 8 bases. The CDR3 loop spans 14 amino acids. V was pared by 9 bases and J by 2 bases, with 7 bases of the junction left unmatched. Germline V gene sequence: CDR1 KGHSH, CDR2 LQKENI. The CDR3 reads CASATGVPTDTQYF. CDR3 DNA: TGTGCCAGTGCGACAGGGGTACCCACAGATACGCAGTATTTT.

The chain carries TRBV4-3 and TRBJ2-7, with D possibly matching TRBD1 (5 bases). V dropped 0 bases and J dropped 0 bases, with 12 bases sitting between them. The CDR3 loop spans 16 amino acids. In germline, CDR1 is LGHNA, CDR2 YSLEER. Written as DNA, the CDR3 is TGCGCCAGCAGCCAAGATATGAGGCAGGGCTCCTACGAGCAGTACTTC. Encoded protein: CASSQDMRQGSYEQYF.

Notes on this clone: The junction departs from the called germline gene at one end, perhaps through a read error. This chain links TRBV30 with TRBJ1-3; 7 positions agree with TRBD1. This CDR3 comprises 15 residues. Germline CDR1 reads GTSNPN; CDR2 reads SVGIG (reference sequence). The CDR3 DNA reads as TGTGCCGGGAGTCCCTGGGACAGCTCTGGAAACACCATATATTTT. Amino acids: CAGSPWDSSGNTIYF.

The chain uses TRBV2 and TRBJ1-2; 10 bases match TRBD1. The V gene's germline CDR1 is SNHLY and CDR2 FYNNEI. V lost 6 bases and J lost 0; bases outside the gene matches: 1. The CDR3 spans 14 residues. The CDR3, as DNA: TGTGCCAGCAGGGGACAGGGGTCTAACTATGGCTACACCTTC. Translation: CASRGQGSNYGYTF.

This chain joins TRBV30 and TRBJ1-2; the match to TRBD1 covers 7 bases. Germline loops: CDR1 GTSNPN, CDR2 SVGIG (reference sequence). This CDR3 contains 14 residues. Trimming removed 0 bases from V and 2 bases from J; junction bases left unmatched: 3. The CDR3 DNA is TGTGCCTGGAGTGTAGGCAGGGGGAACTATGGCTACACCTTC. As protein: CAWSVGRGNYGYTF.

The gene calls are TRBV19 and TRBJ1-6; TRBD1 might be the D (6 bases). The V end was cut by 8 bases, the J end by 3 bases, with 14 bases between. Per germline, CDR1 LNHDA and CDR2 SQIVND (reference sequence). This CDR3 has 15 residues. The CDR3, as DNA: TGTGCCAGTGCTAAGGACAGTTTCTATAATTCACCCCTCCACTTT. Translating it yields CASAKDSFYNSPLHF.

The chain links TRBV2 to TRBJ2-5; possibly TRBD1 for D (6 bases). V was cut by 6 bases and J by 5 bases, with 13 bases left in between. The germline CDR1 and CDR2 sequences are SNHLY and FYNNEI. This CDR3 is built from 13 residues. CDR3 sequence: CASRVQGGETQYF. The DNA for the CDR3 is TGTGCCAGCAGGGTACAGGGCGGCGAGACCCAGTACTTC.

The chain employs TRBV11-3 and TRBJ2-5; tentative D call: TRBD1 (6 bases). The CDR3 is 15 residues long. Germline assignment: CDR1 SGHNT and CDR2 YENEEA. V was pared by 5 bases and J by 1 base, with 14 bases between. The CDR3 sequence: CASSHPGQLQETQYF. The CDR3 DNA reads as TGTGCCAGCAGCCACCCCGGACAGCTCCAAGAGACCCAGTACTTC.

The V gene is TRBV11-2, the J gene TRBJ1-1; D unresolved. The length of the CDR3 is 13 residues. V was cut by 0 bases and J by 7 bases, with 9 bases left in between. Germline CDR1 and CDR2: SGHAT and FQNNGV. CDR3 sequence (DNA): TGTGCCAGCAGCTTAGATCACGCTAATGAAGCTTTCTTT. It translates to CASSLDHANEAFF.

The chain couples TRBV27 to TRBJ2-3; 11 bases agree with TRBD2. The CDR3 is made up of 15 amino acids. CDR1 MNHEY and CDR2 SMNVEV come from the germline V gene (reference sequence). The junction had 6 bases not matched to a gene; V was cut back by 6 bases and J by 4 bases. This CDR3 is CASSPSGLAADTQYF. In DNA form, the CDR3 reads TGTGCCAGCAGCCCCTCGGGACTAGCGGCAGATACGCAGTATTTT.

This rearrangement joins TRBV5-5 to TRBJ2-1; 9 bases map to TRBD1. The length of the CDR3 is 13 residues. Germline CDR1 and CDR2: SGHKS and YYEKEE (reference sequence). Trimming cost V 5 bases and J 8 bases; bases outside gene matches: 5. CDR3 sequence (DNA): TGTGCCAGCAGGCGGACAGGGGTCGATGAGCAGTTCTTC. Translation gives CASRRTGVDEQFF.

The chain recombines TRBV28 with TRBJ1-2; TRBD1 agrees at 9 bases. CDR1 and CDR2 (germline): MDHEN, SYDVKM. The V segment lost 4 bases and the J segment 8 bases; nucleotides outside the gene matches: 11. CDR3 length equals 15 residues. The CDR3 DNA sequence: TGTGCCAGCAGTTGGGACAGGGTGGCATTTGGAGGCTACACCTTC. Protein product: CASSWDRVAFGGYTF.

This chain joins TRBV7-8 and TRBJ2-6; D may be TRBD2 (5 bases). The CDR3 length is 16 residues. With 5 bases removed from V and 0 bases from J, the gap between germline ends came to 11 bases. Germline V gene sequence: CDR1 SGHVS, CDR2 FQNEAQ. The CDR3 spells CASSPLGISGANVLTF. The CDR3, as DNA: TGTGCCAGCAGCCCCCTCGGGATCTCTGGGGCCAACGTCCTGACTTTC.

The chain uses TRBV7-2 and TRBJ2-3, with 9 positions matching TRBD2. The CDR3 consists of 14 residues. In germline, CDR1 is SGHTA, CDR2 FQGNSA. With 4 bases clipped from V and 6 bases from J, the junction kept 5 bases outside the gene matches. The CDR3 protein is CASSSLAGPDTQYF. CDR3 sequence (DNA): TGTGCCAGCAGCTCCCTAGCGGGGCCCGATACGCAGTATTTT.

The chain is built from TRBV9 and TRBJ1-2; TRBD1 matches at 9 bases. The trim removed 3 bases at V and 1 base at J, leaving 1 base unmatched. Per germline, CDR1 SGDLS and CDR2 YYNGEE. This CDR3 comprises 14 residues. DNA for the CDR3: TGTGCCAGCAGCGCGGGACAGGGTAACTATGGCTACACCTTC. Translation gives CASSAGQGNYGYTF.

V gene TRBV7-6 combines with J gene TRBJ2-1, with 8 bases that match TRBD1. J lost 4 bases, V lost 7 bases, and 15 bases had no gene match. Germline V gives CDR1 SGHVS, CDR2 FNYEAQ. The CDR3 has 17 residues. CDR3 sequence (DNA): TGTGCCAGCACCTCTCAGCCCGGGACAGGAAGTTACAATGAGCAGTTCTTC. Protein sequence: CASTSQPGTGSYNEQFF.

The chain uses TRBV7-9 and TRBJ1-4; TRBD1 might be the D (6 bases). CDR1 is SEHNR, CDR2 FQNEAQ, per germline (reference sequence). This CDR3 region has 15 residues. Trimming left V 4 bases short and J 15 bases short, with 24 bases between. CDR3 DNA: TGTGCCAGCAGCTCACAGGGAACCTTAATGAAAGGGATGTTTTTT. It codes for CASSSQGTLMKGMFF. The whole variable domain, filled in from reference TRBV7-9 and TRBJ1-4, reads DTGVSQNPRHKITKRGQNVTFRCDPISEHNRLYWYRQTLGQGPEFLTYFQNEAQLEKSRLLSDRFSAERPKGSFSTLEIQRTEQGDSAMYLCASSSQGTLMKGMFFGSGTQLSVL.

The CDR3, as DNA: TGTGCCAGCAGCTTAGTGGGGGAGGGTCGAGGCTACGAGCAGTACTTC. Translation: CASSLVGEGRGYEQYF. This sequence joins TRBV7-6 and TRBJ2-7; the match to TRBD2 covers 7 bases. J gave up 3 bases and V 1 base, and 9 bases lay outside the gene matches. Germline values: CDR1 SGHVS, CDR2 FNYEAQ. The CDR3 loop spans 16 amino acids. The full variable domain, with the rest looked up from reference TRBV7-6 and TRBJ2-7, is GAGVSQSPRYKVTKRGQDVALRCDPISGHVSLYWYRQALGQGPEFLTYFNYEAQQDKSGLPNDRFSAERPEGSISTLTIQRTEQRDSAMYRCASSLVGEGRGYEQYFGPGTRLTVT.

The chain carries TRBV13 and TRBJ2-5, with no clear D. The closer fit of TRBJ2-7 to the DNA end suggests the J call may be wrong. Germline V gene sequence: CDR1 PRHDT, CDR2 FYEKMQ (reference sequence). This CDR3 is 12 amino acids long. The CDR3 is CASSSFPYEQYF. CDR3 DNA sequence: TGTGCCAGCAGCTCCTTTCCGTACGAGCAGTACTTC.

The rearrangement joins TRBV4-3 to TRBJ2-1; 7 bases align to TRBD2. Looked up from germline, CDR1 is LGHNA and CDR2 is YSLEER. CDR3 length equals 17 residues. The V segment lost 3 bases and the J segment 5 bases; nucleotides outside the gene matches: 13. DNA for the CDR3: TGCGCCAGCAGCCAGGAGCCCGCCAGCGGGAACGACAATGAGCAGTTCTTC. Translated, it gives CASSQEPASGNDNEQFF.

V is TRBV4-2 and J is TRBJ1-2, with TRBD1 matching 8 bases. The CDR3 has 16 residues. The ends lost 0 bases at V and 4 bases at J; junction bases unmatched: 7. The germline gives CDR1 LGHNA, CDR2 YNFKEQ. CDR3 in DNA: TGTGCCAGCAGCCAAGATGCCCCGGGACAGGTCTATGGCTACACCTTC. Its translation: CASSQDAPGQVYGYTF.

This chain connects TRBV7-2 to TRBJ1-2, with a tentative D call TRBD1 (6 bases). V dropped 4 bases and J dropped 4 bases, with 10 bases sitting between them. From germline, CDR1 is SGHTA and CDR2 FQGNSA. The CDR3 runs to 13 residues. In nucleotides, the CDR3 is TGTGCCAGCAGCTCCCTCAGGGGCTATGGCTACACCTTC. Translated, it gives CASSSLRGYGYTF.